This is a list of T cell receptor beta chains from one sample in a study of blood T cell repertoires in COVID-19. The data were produced by immunoSEQ multiplex PCR, yet TCRdb's version contains in-frame clones alone and is incomplete. This table holds about 200,000 clones, 85% found once. Specimen: peripheral blood. These receptors were collected from a woman in her 70s with COVID-19, enrolled during active disease. Each CDR3 is given with its conserved first and last residue. D genes are given only for firm matches. A row's size may be missing; if present it is once, few, many or a size class.

V gene,D gene,clone size,J gene,CDR3 protein,CDR3 DNA
TRBV11-3,NA,NA,TRBJ1-1,CASSFVEVGSEAFF,TGTGCCAGCAGCTTTGTCGAGGTGGGGAGTGAAGCTTTCTTT
TRBV7-2,NA,NA,TRBJ1-5,CASSFEQGQPQHF,TGTGCCAGCAGCTTCGAACAGGGTCAGCCCCAGCATTTT
TRBV11-2,NA,NA,TRBJ2-3,CASSLQGTKSTDTQYF,TGTGCCAGCAGCCTACAAGGGACAAAAAGCACAGATACGCAGTATTTT
TRBV5-5,NA,NA,TRBJ2-7,CASSLNPSSYEQYF,TGTGCCAGCAGCTTGAACCCGAGCTCCTACGAGCAGTACTTC
TRBV28,NA,NA,TRBJ1-4,CASTVGVF,TGTGCCAGCACCGTAGGGGTTTTT
TRBV6-5,NA,NA,TRBJ1-1,CASSYTRQAGVAFF,TGTGCCAGCAGTTACACCCGACAAGCCGGGGTAGCTTTCTTT
TRBV12-5,TRBD1,NA,TRBJ1-5,CASGKDREDNQPQHF,TGTGCTAGTGGAAAGGACAGGGAAGACAATCAGCCCCAGCATTTT
TRBV19,NA,once,TRBJ2-7,CASSIDHETNYEQYF,TGTGCCAGTAGTATAGATCATGAGACTAACTACGAGCAGTACTTC
TRBV5-1,NA,NA,TRBJ1-5,CASSTPGTHNQPQHF,TGCGCCAGCAGCACCCCCGGGACACATAATCAGCCCCAGCATTTT
TRBV4-3,NA,NA,TRBJ1-6,CASSQGPDSPLHF,TGCGCCAGCAGCCAAGGTCCCGATTCACCCCTCCACTTT
TRBV18,TRBD1,NA,TRBJ1-2,CASSPSGTGESGYTF,TGTGCCAGCTCACCGTCCGGGACAGGGGAAAGTGGCTACACCTTC
TRBV18,NA,NA,TRBJ1-6,CASSLDSNSPLHF,TGTGCCAGCTCCCTTGACAGTAATTCACCCCTCCACTTT
TRBV7-2,NA,NA,TRBJ2-2,CASSLVSATGELFF,TGTGCCAGCAGCTTAGTTAGCGCAACCGGGGAGCTGTTTTTT
TRBV7-2,TRBD1,NA,TRBJ1-1,CASSLEQGHTTEAFF,TGTGCCAGCAGCTTAGAACAGGGGCACACCACTGAAGCTTTCTTT
TRBV18,TRBD1,NA,TRBJ1-4,CASSLTGEEKLFF,TGTGCCAGCTCACTTACAGGGGAAGAAAAACTGTTTTTT
TRBV7-6,NA,NA,TRBJ2-2,CASSLSGANTGELFF,TGTGCCAGCAGCTTATCAGGGGCGAACACCGGGGAGCTGTTTTTT